The T cell receptor (beta chain) under discussion was sequenced for a study of shared clonotypes between healthy human individuals. Study as a whole: Donor composition was a couple of women and a few men, aged 18 to 49. Whole-study findings and limits: Read depth was anticipated to influence clonotype sharing among donors.

Study donors comprised healthy, HIV-negative adults devoid of recent acute infection or vaccination. With regard to this clone: Its antigen is as yet unknown.

In the study's own analysis: Junction-only sequences without quality scores came from ImmunoSEQ, so filtering differed. TCRdb's table, derived via immunoSEQ multiplex PCR, lists solely in-frame clones and lacks some. The DNA was the basis for D and trimming; V, J and clone size are from that table. The table includes approximately 740,000 clones, around 72% detected once. CDR1 and CDR2 (germline): KGHSH, LQKENI. The CDR3 loop spans 15 amino acids. V was pared by 3 bases and J by 5 bases, with 17 bases between. Material: memory CD4+ T cells sorted from blood. Subset noted: CD45RA-negative fraction. The TCR originated in a woman aged 25 to 45 in good health. V is TRBV18 and J is TRBJ2-7, with no clear D. This CDR3 is CASSPKGLSRDEQYF. The CDR3 DNA is TGTGCCAGCTCACCGAAGGGCCTCTCTAGGGACGAGCAGTACTTC.